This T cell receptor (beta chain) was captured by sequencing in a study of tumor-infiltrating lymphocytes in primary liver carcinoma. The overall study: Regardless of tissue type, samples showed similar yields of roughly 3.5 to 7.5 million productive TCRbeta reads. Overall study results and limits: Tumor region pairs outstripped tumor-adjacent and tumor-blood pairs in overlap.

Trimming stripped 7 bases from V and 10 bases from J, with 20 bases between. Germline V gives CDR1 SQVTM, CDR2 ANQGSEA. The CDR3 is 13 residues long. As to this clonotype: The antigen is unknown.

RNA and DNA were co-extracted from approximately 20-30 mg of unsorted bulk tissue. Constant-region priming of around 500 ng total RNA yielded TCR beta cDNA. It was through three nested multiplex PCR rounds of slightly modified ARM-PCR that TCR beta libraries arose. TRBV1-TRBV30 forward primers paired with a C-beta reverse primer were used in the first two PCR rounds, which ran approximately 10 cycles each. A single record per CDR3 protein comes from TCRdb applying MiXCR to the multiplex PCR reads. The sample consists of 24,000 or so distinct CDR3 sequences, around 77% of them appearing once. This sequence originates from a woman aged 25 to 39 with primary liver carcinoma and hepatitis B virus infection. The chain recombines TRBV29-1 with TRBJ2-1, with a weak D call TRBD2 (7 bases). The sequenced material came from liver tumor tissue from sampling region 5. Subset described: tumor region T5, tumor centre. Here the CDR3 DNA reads TGCAGCGACCGTGGGGAGGGGGAGAGCGAGCAGTTCTTC. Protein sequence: CSDRGEGESEQFF.